The TCR beta chain under discussion was sequenced for a study of early T cells in non-severe SARS-CoV-2 infection (dated by TCRdb to the early 2020s). Background for the entire study: Because TCR sequencing relied on bulk RNA taken from unsorted whole blood, pairing of alpha and beta chains was not possible. Here is what the overall study found, with its caveats: VDJdb matching was skewed toward anti-spike CD8 responses, so virus-specific expansions were likely underestimated and private and CD4 specificities were missed.

V loses 3 bases at its end and J loses 4 bases; junction bases beyond the gene matches: 10. The CDR3 has 15 amino acids, counting the end cysteine and phenylalanine. The entry retains the CDR3 DNA only, 45 bases that are in frame from base 1. Per the germline V gene (reference sequence), DFQATT is the CDR1 and SNEGSKA is the CDR2. A case-control design nested within a healthcare worker cohort in London, UK, was used, with weekly nasopharyngeal swab PCR tests and blood sampling performed. Healthcare workers were recruited between 23 and 31 March 2020, during the week of the UK lockdown, and were followed weekly for up to roughly 15 weeks. Preparation of the library involved 5' RACE. TCRdb shows the sequencer as NextSeq 500. Unique molecular identifiers were attached to individual cDNA molecules in the TCR library protocol so that sequencing error and PCR bias could be corrected. Both TCR alpha and beta chains were sequenced, and tight co-correlation was observed between alpha and beta sequence abundances in each sample. Under the source paper's analysis protocol: V gene, J gene and CDR3 annotation of TCR sequences was performed with Decombinator V4. Expanded TCRs were defined as changing significantly between any two time points under a Poisson model with p below 0.0001. TCR abundances were normalised to the total number of TCRs sequenced per sample and expressed as counts per million. MAIT TCRs were defined by TRAV1-2 paired with TRAJ12, TRAJ20 or TRAJ33, and iNKT TCRs by TRAV10 paired with TRAJ18. VDJdb, accessed on 1 November 2021, was searched for TCRs annotated for CMV, EBV and SARS-CoV-2, and TCRs annotated for more than one antigen were excluded. TCRdb redid the processing of the public reads, applying fastp at Q25 and MiXCR, and retained in-frame beta chains. Entries are consolidated by CDR3 protein sequence, retaining the most common genes and DNA. The V and J calls and clone size are TCRdb's, not the authors'. For this sample there are tens of thousands of distinct CDR3 sequences; roughly 9.7% appear just once. The top ten constitute 8.6% of the sample.

As regards this clonotype: The antigen it binds to is not known. No quality values exist for individual bases; no much larger clone is one base distant.

The sample taken for sequencing was whole blood. This clonotype originated in an adult who was a healthcare worker with PCR-confirmed SARS-CoV-2 infection or an uninfected control (not recorded which). The sequence links TRBV20-1 to TRBJ2-7; 9 bases in between match TRBD2. The sequenced DNA is TGCAGTGCTAGCGGGGGGAGACTAGCGGTTTACGAGCAGTACTTC. The encoded protein is CSASGGRLAVYEQYF.